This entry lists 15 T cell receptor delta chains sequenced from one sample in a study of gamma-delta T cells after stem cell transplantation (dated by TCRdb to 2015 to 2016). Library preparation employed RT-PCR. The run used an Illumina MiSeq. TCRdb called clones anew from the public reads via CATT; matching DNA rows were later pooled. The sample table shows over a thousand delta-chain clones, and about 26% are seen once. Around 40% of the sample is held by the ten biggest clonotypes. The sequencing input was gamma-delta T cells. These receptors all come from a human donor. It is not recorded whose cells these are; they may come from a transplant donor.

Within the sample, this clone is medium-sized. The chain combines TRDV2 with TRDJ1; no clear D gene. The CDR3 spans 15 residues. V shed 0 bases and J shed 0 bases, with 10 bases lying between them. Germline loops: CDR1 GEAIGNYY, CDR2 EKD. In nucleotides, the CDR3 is TGTGCCTGTGACACCCGGACTACTAACACCGATAAACTCATCTTT. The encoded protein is CACDTRTTNTDKLIF.

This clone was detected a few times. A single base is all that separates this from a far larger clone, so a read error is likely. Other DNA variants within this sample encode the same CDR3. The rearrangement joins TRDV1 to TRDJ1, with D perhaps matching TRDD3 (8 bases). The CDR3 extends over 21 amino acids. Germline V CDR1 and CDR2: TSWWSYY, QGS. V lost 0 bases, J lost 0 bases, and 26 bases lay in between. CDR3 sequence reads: CALGELRFPTGGPPYTDKLIF. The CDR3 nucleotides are TGTGCTCTTGGGGAACTCCGATTTCCTACTGGGGGGCCACCTTACACCGATAAACTCATCTTT.

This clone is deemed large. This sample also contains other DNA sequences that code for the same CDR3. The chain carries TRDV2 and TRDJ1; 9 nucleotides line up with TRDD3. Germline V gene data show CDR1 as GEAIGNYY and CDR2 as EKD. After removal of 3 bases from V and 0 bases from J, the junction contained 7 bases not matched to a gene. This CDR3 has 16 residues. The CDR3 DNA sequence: TGTGCCTGTGACCCTGTTTCTGGGGGATACACCGATAAACTCATCTTT. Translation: CACDPVSGGYTDKLIF.

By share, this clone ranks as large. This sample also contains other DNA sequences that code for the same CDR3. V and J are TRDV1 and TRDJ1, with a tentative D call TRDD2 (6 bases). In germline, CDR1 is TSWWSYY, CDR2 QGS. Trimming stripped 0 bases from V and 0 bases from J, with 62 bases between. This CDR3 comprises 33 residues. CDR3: CALGELEQGVRASFIPSPYIPTHTVGYTDKLIF. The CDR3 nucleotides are TGTGCTCTTGGGGAACTAGAGCAAGGGGTCCGCGCGAGTTTCATACCTTCCCCATACATACCCACTCATACAGTGGGGTACACCGATAAACTCATCTTT.

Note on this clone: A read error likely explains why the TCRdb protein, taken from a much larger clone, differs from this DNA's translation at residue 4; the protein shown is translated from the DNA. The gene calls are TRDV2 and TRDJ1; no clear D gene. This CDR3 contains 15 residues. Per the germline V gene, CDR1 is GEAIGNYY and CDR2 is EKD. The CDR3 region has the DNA TGTGCCTGTAACACCATTAGTCCTGCAACCGATAAACTCATCTTT. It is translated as CACNTISPATDKLIF.

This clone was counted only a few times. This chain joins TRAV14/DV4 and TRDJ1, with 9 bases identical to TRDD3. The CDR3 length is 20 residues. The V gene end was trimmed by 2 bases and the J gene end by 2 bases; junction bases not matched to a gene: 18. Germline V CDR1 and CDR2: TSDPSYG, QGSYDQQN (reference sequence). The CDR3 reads CAMRESPGVPRTGGTDKLIF. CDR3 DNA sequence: TGTGCAATGAGAGAGTCACCCGGTGTCCCTCGTACTGGGGGAACCGATAAACTCATCTTT.

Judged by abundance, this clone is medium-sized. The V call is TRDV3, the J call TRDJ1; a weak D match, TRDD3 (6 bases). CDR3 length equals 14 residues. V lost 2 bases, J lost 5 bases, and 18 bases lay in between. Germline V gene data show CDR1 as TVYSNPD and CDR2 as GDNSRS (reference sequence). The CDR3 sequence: CAFSSIWGEDKLIF. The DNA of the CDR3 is TGTGCCTTTTCTTCAATTTGGGGGGAAGATAAACTCATCTTT.

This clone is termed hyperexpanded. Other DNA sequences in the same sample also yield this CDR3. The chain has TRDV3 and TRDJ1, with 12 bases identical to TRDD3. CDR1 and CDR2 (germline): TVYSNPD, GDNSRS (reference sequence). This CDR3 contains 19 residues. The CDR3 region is CACKAGTGGYRWYTDKLIF. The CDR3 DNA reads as TGTGCTTGTAAGGCTGGTACTGGGGGATACCGTTGGTACACCGATAAACTCATCTTT. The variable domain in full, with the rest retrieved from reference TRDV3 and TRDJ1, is CDKVTQSSPDQTVASGSEVVLLCTYDTVYSNPDLFWYRIRPDYSFQFVFYGDNSRSEGADFTQGRFSVKHILTQKAFHLVISPVRTEDSATYYCACKAGTGGYRWYTDKLIFGKGTRVTVEP.

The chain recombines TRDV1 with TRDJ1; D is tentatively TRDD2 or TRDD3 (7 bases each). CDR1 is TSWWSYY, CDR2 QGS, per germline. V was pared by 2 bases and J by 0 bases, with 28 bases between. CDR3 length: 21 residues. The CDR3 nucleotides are TGTGCTCTTGGGGAATTCCTACAGGGGGATTCGGGGTGTGGGTACACCGATAAACTCATCTTT. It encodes CALGEFLQGDSGCGYTDKLIF.

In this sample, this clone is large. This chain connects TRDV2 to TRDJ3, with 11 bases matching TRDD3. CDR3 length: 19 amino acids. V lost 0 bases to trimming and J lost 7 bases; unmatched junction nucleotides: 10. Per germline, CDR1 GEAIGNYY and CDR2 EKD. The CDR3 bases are TGTGCCTGTGACACCTGGGGGATACGGTCCGGTGACGACACCCGACAGATGTTTTTC. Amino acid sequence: CACDTWGIRSGDDTRQMFF.

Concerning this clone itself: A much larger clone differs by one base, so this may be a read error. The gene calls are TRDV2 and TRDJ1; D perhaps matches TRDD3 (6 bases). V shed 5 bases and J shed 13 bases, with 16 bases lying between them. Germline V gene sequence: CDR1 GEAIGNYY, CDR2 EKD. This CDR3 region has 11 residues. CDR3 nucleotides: TGTGCCTGTGTCATAGACCGGGGATCCATCTTT. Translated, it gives CACVIDRGSIF.

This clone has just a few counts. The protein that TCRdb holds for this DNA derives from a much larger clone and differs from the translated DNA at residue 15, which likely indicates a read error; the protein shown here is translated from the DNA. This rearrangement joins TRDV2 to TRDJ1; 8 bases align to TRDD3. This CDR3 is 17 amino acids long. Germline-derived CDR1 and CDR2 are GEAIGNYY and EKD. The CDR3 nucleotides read TGTGCCTGTCTGAGACTGGGGGGATCGAGTGGGTCCGATAAACCCATCTTT. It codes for CACLRLGGSSGSDKPIF.

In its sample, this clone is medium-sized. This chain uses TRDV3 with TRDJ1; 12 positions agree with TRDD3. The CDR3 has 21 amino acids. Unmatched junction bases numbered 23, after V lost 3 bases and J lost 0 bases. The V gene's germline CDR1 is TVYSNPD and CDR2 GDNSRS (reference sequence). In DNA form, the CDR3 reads TGTGCCTTGAGCCTCCTTCATATACTGGGGGATACCGGTCGGTACACCGATAAACTCATCTTT. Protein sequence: CALSLLHILGDTGRYTDKLIF.

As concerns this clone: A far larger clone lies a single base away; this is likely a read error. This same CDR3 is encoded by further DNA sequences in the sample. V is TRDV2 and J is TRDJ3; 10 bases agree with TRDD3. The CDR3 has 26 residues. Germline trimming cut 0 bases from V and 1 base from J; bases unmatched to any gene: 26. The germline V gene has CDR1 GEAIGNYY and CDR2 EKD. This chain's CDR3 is CACDTVVSAGGYFRTPGSWDTRQMFF. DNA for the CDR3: TGTGCCTGTGACACCGTAGTCAGTGCTGGGGGATATTTCCGTACACCAGGATCCTGGGACACCCGACAGATGTTTTTC.

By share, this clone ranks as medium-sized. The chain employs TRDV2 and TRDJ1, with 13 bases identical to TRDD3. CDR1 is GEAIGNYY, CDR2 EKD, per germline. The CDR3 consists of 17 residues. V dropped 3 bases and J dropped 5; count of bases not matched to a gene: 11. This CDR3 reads CACDSLLGDTLVDKLIF. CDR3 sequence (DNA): TGTGCCTGTGACTCCTTACTGGGGGATACGCTGGTAGATAAACTCATCTTT.